The 15 T cell receptor beta chains given below trace back to one sample, sequenced in a study of T-cell memory formation after mild COVID-19. TCRdb re-analysed the 5' RACE reads in MiXCR, keeping a single row per CDR3 protein. The table lists roughly 550,000 distinct CDR3 sequences, roughly 20% of them singletons. The sequenced sample consisted of PBMCs or a T cell subset sorted from them (not recorded which). Receptors were obtained from an adult woman who had mild COVID-19 (a few samples of this study predate the infection). Cell type and time point are not known.

This clonotype was seen ten or more times. V and J are TRBV7-2 and TRBJ2-7; TRBD2 matches 8 bases. V lost 1 base to trimming and J lost 11 bases; unmatched junction nucleotides: 10. The germline V gene encodes CDR1 SGHTA and CDR2 FQGNSA. CDR3 length: 14 residues. CDR3 DNA sequence: TGTGCCAGCAGCTTAGTTAGCGCGGGAGGAGCAGAGTACTTC. Translation: CASSLVSAGGAEYF.

This clonotype occurred many times. V is TRBV20-1 and J is TRBJ2-5, with D uncertain. CDR1 and CDR2 (germline): DFQATT, SNEGSKA (reference sequence). The CDR3 runs 13 residues. V shed 0 bases and J shed 1 base, with 6 bases lying between them. The chain's CDR3 is CSARDGSQETQYF. CDR3 DNA: TGCAGTGCTAGAGATGGGTCCCAAGAGACCCAGTACTTC.

The chain's CDR3 is CASSFYKWVPNTEAFF. DNA for the CDR3: TGTGCCAGCAGTTTTTACAAATGGGTTCCGAACACTGAAGCTTTCTTT. The chain couples TRBV12-3 or TRBV12-4 to TRBJ1-1; D is unclear. This CDR3 spans 16 amino acids. Trimming stripped 3 bases from V and 1 base from J, with 15 bases between.

This clonotype was seen many times. The genes are TRBV24-1 and TRBJ2-1, with D unclear. V was shortened by 5 bases and J by 2 bases, with 0 bases between the two germline ends. This CDR3 has 11 residues. Germline values: CDR1 KGHDR, CDR2 SFDVKD. The CDR3 region is CATSAYNEQFF. CDR3 DNA: TGTGCCACCAGTGCCTACAATGAGCAGTTCTTC.

This clonotype has more than one count but fewer than ten. This chain uses TRBV20-1 with TRBJ2-7, with TRBD1 as a possible D gene (5 bases). With 5 bases removed from V and 6 bases from J, the gap between germline ends came to 14 bases. Per germline, CDR1 DFQATT and CDR2 SNEGSKA (reference sequence). The CDR3 contains 12 residues. In DNA, the CDR3 is TGCAGTGCTCCCGACCAGCAGGGCGAGCAGTACTTC. Residues: CSAPDQQGEQYF.

The chain combines TRBV5-6 with TRBJ2-1; perhaps D is TRBD1 or TRBD2 (5 bases each). The CDR3 length is 14 residues. Germline assignment: CDR1 SGHDT and CDR2 YYEEEE. Trimming removed 3 bases at V and 7 bases at J, with 14 bases between. For the CDR3, the DNA is TGTGCCAGCAGCTATCGGGGCAGTAGAAATGAGCAGTTCTTC. This gives the protein CASSYRGSRNEQFF.

There are a few counts of this clonotype. CDR3 protein: CASSLGTGGVYGYTF. The CDR3 nucleotides read TGTGCCAGCAGTTTAGGGACAGGGGGCGTCTATGGCTACACCTTC. This sequence joins TRBV12-3 or TRBV12-4 and TRBJ1-2; the match to TRBD1 covers 11 bases. The junction had 2 bases not matched to a gene; V was cut back by 1 base and J by 4 bases. This CDR3 has 15 residues.

This chain uses TRBV11-2 with TRBJ2-3, with a weak D call TRBD1 (5 bases). The germline V and J ends were trimmed by 5 bases and 2 bases, with 20 bases remaining between them. This CDR3 spans 17 amino acids. The germline V gene encodes CDR1 SGHAT and CDR2 FQNNGV. DNA of the CDR3: TGTGCCAGCAGCCCCCAGGGCCCCAACTCGAACACAGATACGCAGTATTTT. Encoded protein: CASSPQGPNSNTDTQYF.

The CDR3 here is CASSPQGARTDTQYF. In nucleotides, the CDR3 is TGTGCCAGCTCACCGCAGGGGGCCCGAACAGATACGCAGTATTTT. V and J are TRBV18 and TRBJ2-3; 8 nucleotides line up with TRBD1. The CDR3 totals 15 residues. CDR1 and CDR2 (germline): KGHSH, LQKENI. J gave up 3 bases and V 3 bases, and 5 bases lay outside the gene matches.

This clonotype was detected a few times. The chain links TRBV20-1 to TRBJ2-1; 7 nucleotides agree with TRBD2. J lost 8 bases, V lost 4 bases, and 11 bases had no gene match. CDR3 length equals 14 residues. From germline, CDR1 is DFQATT and CDR2 SNEGSKA (reference sequence). This chain's CDR3 is CSATLELAGDEQFF. Here the CDR3 DNA reads TGCAGTGCTACCCTGGAGTTAGCGGGCGATGAGCAGTTCTTC.

This clonotype was picked up a small number of times. The genes are TRBV23-1 and TRBJ2-2; 7 bases map to TRBD1. TRBV23-1 qualifies as an ORF whose function is uncertain. The length of the CDR3 is 15 residues. V was pared by 10 bases and J by 3 bases, with 11 bases of the junction left unmatched. CDR3: CATDSGQADTGELFF. The CDR3 DNA reads TGCGCCACAGATTCCGGACAGGCAGACACCGGGGAGCTGTTTTTT.

The CDR3 DNA is TGTGCCAGCAGCATTTACGGGGGCACTGAAGCTTTCTTT. This encodes CASSIYGGTEAFF. This chain uses TRBV11-2 with TRBJ1-1; tentative D call: TRBD1 (5 bases). CDR3 length: 13 amino acids. Trimming removed 5 bases from V and 4 bases from J, with 11 bases in between. Germline CDR1 SGHAT, CDR2 FQNNGV.

The chain employs TRBV7-9 and TRBJ2-5; 11 bases map to TRBD2. The germline gives CDR1 SEHNR, CDR2 FQNEAQ (reference sequence). Trimming removed 1 base from V and 2 bases from J; junction bases left unmatched: 3. The CDR3 totals 16 residues. CDR3 loop: CASSLGLAGIQETQYF. The CDR3 DNA reads TGTGCCAGCAGCTTAGGACTAGCGGGGATACAAGAGACCCAGTACTTC.

The rearrangement links TRBV20-1 to TRBJ2-1; D is unresolved. Germline-derived CDR1 and CDR2 are DFQATT and SNEGSKA (reference sequence). The length of the CDR3 is 14 residues. V lost 3 bases and J lost 0, with 9 bases in between. The CDR3 loop is CSASVRSSYNEQFF. The DNA for the CDR3 is TGCAGTGCTAGTGTTCGGAGCTCCTACAATGAGCAGTTCTTC.

There are a few counts of this clonotype. The chain has TRBV7-8 and TRBJ1-5, with unresolved D. Germline CDR1 reads SGHVS; CDR2 reads FQNEAQ. Trimming stripped 1 base from V and 2 bases from J, with 12 bases between. The CDR3 runs 16 residues. The CDR3 DNA follows: TGTGCCAGCAGCTTAGGGCCGTATGAAGGCAATCAGCCCCAGCATTTT. This translates into CASSLGPYEGNQPQHF. Full variable domain (rest looked up from reference TRBV7-8 and TRBJ1-5): GAGVSQSPRYKVAKRGQDVALRCDPISGHVSLFWYQQALGQGPEFLTYFQNEAQLDKSGLPSDRFFAERPEGSVSTLKIQRTQQEDSAVYLCASSLGPYEGNQPQHFGDGTRLSIL.